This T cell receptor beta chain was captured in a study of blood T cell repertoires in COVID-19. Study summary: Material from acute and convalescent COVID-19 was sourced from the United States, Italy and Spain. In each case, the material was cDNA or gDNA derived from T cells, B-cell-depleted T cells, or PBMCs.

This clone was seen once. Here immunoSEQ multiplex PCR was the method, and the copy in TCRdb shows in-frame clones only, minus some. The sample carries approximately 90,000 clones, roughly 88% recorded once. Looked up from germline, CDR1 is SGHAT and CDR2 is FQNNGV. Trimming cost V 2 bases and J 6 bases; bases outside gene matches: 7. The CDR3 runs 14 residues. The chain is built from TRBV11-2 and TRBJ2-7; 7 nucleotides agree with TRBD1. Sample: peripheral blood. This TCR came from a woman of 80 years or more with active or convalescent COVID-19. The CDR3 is CASSLRGGQLEQYF. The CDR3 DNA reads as TGTGCCAGCAGCTTACGAGGGGGACAGCTCGAGCAGTACTTC.